Listed below are T cell receptor beta chains from one sample, sequenced in a study of regulatory T cells in long-lasting Graves disease. TCRdb re-analysed the multiplex PCR reads in MiXCR, keeping a single row per CDR3 protein. The data hold fewer than 550,000 distinct CDR3 sequences, with 20% to 25% observed a single time. The sample was peripheral blood mononuclear cells (PBMCs), taken when the disease was refractory, from a patient treated with antithyroid drugs. These receptors originate from a female donor with Graves disease. Each CDR3 is given without its conserved first and last residue. Where a row states a size, it is once, few, many or the class of an expanded clone; other rows omit it.

>many|TRBV7-9|TRBJ1-2
ASSLSAGDNYGYT
>NA|TRBV5-1|TRBJ1-2
ASSLDSVDYGYT
>NA|TRBV7-2|TRBJ2-3
ASSLMGLTDTQY
>NA|TRBV19|TRBJ2-2
ASSIAPSGTGELF
>NA|TRBV27|TRBJ1-2
ASSPGTGGNQYGYT
>few|TRBV25-1|TRBJ2-7
ASSEETDYEQY
>many|TRBV29-1|TRBJ1-2
SVRGGGHGYT
>NA|TRBV30|TRBJ1-3
ACGDGNSGNTIY
>NA|TRBV11-2|TRBJ1-3
ASSLRALDSGNTIY
>NA|TRBV7-9|TRBJ1-1
ASSLFPSGTGRMNTEAF
>many|TRBV7-9|TRBJ1-1
ASSLVTRGLDEAF
>many|TRBV12-3/TRBV12-4|TRBJ1-1
ASSLSPADTEAF
>NA|TRBV18|TRBJ2-7
ASSRLQGPSYEQY
>many|TRBV2|TRBJ1-5
ASRLDPTRSNQPQH
>few|TRBV7-9|TRBJ2-7
ASSLELAGEQY
>few|TRBV29-1|TRBJ1-5
SVEEDRNQPQH
>NA|TRBV7-9|TRBJ1-5
ASSPIPGQGAFGSNQPQH
>few|TRBV2|TRBJ2-3
AATGTSSDTQY
>NA|TRBV7-8|TRBJ2-3
ASSSPTHHRPSTDTQY
>many|TRBV27|TRBJ2-5
ASKRAGEETQY
>many|TRBV6-5|TRBJ1-5
ASSYARANQPQH
>NA|TRBV18|TRBJ2-5
ASSPGLSQETQY
>NA|TRBV30|TRBJ1-5
AWSRQGDQPRH
>many|TRBV12-3/TRBV12-4|TRBJ1-6
ASSSRDGESPLH
>many|TRBV5-1|TRBJ1-4
ASSSATNEKLF
>many|TRBV7-2|TRBJ2-7
ASSLDRGELYEQY
>many|TRBV6-2/TRBV6-3|TRBJ2-7
ASSYSDGGERY
>many|TRBV3-1|TRBJ1-6
ASSQDPGLTSPLH
>few|TRBV20-1|TRBJ1-1
SAQRGVNTEAF
>many|TRBV28|TRBJ1-2
ASKTVYGYT
>many|TRBV28|TRBJ1-6
ASKVGGNSPLH
>many|TRBV6-2/TRBV6-3|TRBJ2-7
ASRTPPGDNSYEQY
>few|TRBV30|TRBJ2-5
AWSDLVGETQY
>NA|TRBV29-1|TRBJ1-1
SVSYVGRVDTEAF
>NA|TRBV4-1|TRBJ1-1
ASSPILDVRQAF
>few|TRBV5-1|TRBJ2-2
ASTSSGDTGELF
>NA|TRBV27|TRBJ2-1
ASSPASSAGGRNPYNEQF
>many|TRBV19|TRBJ1-1
ASSIGGQGVLSTEAF
>many|TRBV6-2/TRBV6-3|TRBJ1-1
ASRAGVYTEAF
>few|TRBV28|TRBJ1-1
ASLNGQGDTEAF
>NA|TRBV4-1|TRBJ1-2
ASSQDPSREDGYT
>NA|TRBV6-1|TRBJ2-7
ASSLDVQGSYEQY
>few|TRBV30|TRBJ1-5
AWSVMGPQH